This T cell receptor (beta chain) was sequenced for a study of OX40 agonist ivuxolimab in advanced cancers. The study, taken as a whole, reports: Doses of 0.1 to 3.0 mg/kg were accompanied by clonal expansion of CD4+ and CD8+ blood T cells by week 6.

The V and J ends lost 3 bases and 6 bases respectively, with 12 bases between them. There are 13 residues in the CDR3. Per germline, CDR1 MDHEN and CDR2 SYDVKM. Details on this clone: The antigen is undetermined.

Clones were read by immunoSEQ multiplex PCR, and TCRdb kept only the in-frame ones, dropping some. This sample carries about 28,000 clones, roughly nine tenths of them seen once, and the ten largest clones take approximately 40%. Blood sampling took place at baseline, cycle 4 day 1, and cycle 7 day 1. The receptor comes from an adult with an advanced solid tumor such as melanoma, head and neck, liver or kidney cancer. The V call is TRBV28, the J call TRBJ2-7; D possibly matches TRBD1 or TRBD2 (6 bases each). Specimen: CD4+ or CD8+ T cells sorted from blood, collected in a trial of the OX40 agonist ivuxolimab. CDR3 nucleotides: TGTGCCAGCAGTTTCTCGGGGGCCATCGAGCAGTACTTC. Translation gives CASSFSGAIEQYF.